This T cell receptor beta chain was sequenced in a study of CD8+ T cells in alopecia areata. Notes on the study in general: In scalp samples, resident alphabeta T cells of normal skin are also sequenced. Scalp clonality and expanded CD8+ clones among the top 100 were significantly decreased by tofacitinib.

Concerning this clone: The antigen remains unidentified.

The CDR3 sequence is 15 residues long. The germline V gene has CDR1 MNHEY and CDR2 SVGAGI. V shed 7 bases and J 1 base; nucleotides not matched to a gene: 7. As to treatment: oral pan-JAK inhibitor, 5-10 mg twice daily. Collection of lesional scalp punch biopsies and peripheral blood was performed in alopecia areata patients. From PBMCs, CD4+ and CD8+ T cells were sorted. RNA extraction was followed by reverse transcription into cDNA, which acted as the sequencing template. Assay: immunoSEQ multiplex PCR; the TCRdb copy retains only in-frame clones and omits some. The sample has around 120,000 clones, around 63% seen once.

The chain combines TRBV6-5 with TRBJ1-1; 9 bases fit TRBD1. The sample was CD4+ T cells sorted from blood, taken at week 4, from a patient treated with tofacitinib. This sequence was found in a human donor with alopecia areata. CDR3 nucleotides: TGTGCCAGCATGGGACAGGGTCTGAGGAACACTGAAGCTTTCTTT. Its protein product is CASMGQGLRNTEAFF.